Listed below are T cell receptor beta chains from one sample, sequenced in a study of cytomegalovirus exposure and HLA in healthy donors. TCRdb's copy holds only in-frame clones and misses some; the assay was immunoSEQ multiplex PCR. The sample includes fewer than 100,000 clones, just under 80% seen only once; the top ten take approximately 4%. Sequencing used PBMCs. The receptors stem from a male donor in good health and CMV-seropositive. The CDR3 runs from the conserved cysteine through the conserved F or W. A D gene is named only where the DNA matches it firmly. Size is stated for part of the rows, as once, few or many counts, or as a class when the clone is expanded.

TRBJ2-2 TRBV7-9 . . CATDNTGELFF TGTGCGACAGATAACACCGGGGAGCTGTTTTTT
TRBJ2-5 TRBV25-1 . TRBD2 CASSVGGGQETQYF TGTGCCAGCAGTGTAGGCGGGGGGCAAGAGACCCAGTACTTC
TRBJ2-1 TRBV6-6 . . CASSPDYEQFF TGTGCCAGCAGCCCCGACTATGAGCAGTTCTTC
TRBJ1-2 TRBV2 . TRBD1 CASSEVPGQGYGYTF TGTGCCAGCAGTGAAGTTCCCGGACAGGGATATGGCTACACCTTC
TRBJ2-1 TRBV7-2 . . CASSLAKRASSYNEQFF TGTGCCAGCAGCTTAGCGAAGAGGGCTAGCAGTTACAATGAGCAGTTCTTC
TRBJ1-6 TRBV14 . . CASSSQTGFSPLHF TGTGCCAGCAGCTCCCAAACAGGGTTCTCACCCCTCCACTTT
TRBJ1-2 TRBV27 once . CASRTGTYGYTF TGTGCCAGCAGGACAGGAACCTATGGCTACACCTTC
TRBJ1-2 TRBV23-1 . TRBD1 CASSRPTGRDGYTF TGCGCCAGCAGTCGGCCGACAGGGAGAGATGGCTACACCTTC
TRBJ2-2 TRBV25-1 few . CASSAGVKGELFF TGTGCCAGCAGTGCAGGGGTGAAGGGGGAGCTGTTTTTT
TRBJ1-4 TRBV4-1 . TRBD1 CASSHPGQGVRFF TGCGCCAGCAGCCACCCGGGACAGGGGGTTAGGTTTTTT
TRBJ2-3 TRBV9 . TRBD2 CASSPTGGGVQDTQYF TGTGCCAGCAGCCCCACTGGCGGGGGGGTCCAAGATACGCAGTATTTT
TRBJ1-6 TRBV6-5 . TRBD1 CASSYSGQSSPLHF TGTGCCAGCAGTTACTCGGGACAGAGTTCACCCCTCCACTTT
TRBJ1-1 TRBV5-4 few TRBD1 CASSLGGQGILKPGEAFF TGTGCCAGCAGCTTGGGAGGACAGGGGATACTGAAGCCGGGTGAAGCTTTCTTT
TRBJ2-6 TRBV7-2 few . CASSLRTGSGANVLTF TGTGCCAGCAGCCTACGAACAGGGTCCGGGGCCAACGTCCTGACTTTC
TRBJ1-2 TRBV7-9 . . CASTASGGVGGYTF TGTGCCAGCACAGCCTCGGGGGGGGTGGGTGGCTACACCTTC
TRBJ2-7 TRBV14 . . CASSQNQNSYEQYF TGTGCCAGCAGCCAAAATCAAAATTCCTACGAGCAGTACTTC
TRBJ2-1 TRBV2 . . CASSEAAGRQFF TGTGCCAGCAGTGAAGCTGCGGGAAGGCAGTTCTTC
TRBJ2-1 TRBV5-1 . TRBD1 CASSSPRGQVNEQFF TGCGCCAGCAGCTCCCCCCGAGGACAGGTCAATGAGCAGTTCTTC
TRBJ2-4 TRBV6-1 . TRBD2 CASARGGEIRNIQYF TGTGCCAGCGCCCGGGGAGGGGAGATTCGTAACATTCAGTACTTC
TRBJ1-5 TRBV27 . . CASSLSGSNQPQHF TGTGCCAGCAGTTTATCCGGTAGCAATCAGCCCCAGCATTTT
TRBJ1-1 TRBV2 . . CASRKGDWTEAFF TGTGCCAGCAGGAAGGGGGATTGGACTGAAGCTTTCTTT